This T cell receptor (beta chain) is drawn from a study of prognosis after radiotherapy for stage I lung cancer. Overall study: Recruitment took place in Nanjing, China, where patients with stage I non-small cell lung cancer were enrolled between early 2018 and 2019. In a few patients, distant metastases developed after radiotherapy (median 7 months), whereas 15 patients showed no significant progression. Overall study findings and caveats: A drop in unique TCR clone counts was seen after stereotactic body radiation therapy, median roughly 10,000 versus 7,000. In patients who developed distant metastases, Shannon entropy measured after stereotactic body radiation therapy was lower, and baseline Shannon entropy was not associated with metastases.

By proportion, this clonotype is medium-sized. The antigen is not known. Germline CDR1 SGDLS, CDR2 YYNGEE. V was cut by 1 base and J by 0 bases, with 11 bases left in between. The CDR3 totals 16 residues. Two rounds of multiplex PCR amplified TCR beta CDR3 from genomic DNA. Specific primers for each TRBV and TRBJ gene were what first-round PCR used. Via MiXCR, TCRdb re-called the multiplex PCR reads, giving one row per CDR3 protein. The repertoire includes roughly 15,000 distinct CDR3 sequences, roughly 30% of them detected once, and around 27% sits in the top ten. The chain is built from TRBV9 and TRBJ2-1, with D uncertain. This sequence was found in a donor at least 50 years old with non-small cell lung cancer. This material consisted of PBMCs, taken before or after stereotactic body radiation therapy (not recorded which). Here the CDR3 DNA reads TGTGCCAGCAGCGTAATGACTTTGAGCTCCTACAATGAGCAGTTCTTC. This codes for CASSVMTLSSYNEQFF.